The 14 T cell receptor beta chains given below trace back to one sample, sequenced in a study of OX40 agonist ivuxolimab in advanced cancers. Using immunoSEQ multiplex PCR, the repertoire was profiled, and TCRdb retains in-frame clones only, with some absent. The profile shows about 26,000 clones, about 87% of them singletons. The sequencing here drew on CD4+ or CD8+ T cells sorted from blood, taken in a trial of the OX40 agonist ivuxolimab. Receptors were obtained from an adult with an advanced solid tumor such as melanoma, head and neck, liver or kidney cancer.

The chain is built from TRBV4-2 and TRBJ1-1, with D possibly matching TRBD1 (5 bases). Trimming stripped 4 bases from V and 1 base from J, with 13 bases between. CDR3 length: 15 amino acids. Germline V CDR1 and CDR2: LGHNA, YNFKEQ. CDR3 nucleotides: TGTGCCAGCAGCCCCCAGCGGGGGTCGAACACTGAAGCTTTCTTT. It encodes CASSPQRGSNTEAFF.

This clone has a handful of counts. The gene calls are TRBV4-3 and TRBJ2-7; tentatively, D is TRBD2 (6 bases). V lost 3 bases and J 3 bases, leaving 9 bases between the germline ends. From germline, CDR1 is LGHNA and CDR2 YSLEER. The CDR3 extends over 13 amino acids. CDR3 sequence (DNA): TGCGCCAGCAGCCAGGGACTCGACTACGAGCAGTACTTC. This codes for CASSQGLDYEQYF.

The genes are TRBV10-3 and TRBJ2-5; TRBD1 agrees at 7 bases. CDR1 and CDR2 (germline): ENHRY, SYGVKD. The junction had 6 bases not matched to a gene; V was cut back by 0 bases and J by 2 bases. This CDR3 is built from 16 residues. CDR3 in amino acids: CAISESGPGGQETQYF. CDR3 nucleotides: TGTGCCATCAGTGAGTCCGGCCCAGGGGGACAAGAGACCCAGTACTTC.

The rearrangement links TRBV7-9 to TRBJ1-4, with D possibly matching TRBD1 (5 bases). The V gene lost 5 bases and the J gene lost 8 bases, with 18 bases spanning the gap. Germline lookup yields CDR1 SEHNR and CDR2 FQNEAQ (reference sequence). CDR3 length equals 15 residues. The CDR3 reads CASSSSRDVGEKLFF. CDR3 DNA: TGTGCCAGCAGCAGCTCCCGGGACGTGGGGGAAAAACTGTTTTTT.

The CDR3, as DNA: TGTGCCAGCTTTCGGGGGGGCTCCTACGAGCAGTACTTC. Protein product: CASFRGGSYEQYF. The rearrangement links TRBV2 to TRBJ2-7, with 8 bases matching TRBD2. Germline loops: CDR1 SNHLY, CDR2 FYNNEI. The CDR3 covers 13 residues. The J segment lost 0 bases and the V segment lost 8 bases, leaving 3 bases of the junction unmatched.

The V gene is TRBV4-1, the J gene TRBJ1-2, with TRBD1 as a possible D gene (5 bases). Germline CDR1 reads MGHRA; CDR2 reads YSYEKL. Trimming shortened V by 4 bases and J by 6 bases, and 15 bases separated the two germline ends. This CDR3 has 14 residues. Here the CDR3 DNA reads TGCGCCAGCAGCCCTGCGGGGGGGTTGGATGGCTACACCTTC. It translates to CASSPAGGLDGYTF.

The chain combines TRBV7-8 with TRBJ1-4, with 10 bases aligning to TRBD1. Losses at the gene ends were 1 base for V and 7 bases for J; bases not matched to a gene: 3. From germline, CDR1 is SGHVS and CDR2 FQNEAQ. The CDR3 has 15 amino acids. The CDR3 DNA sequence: TGTGCCAGCAGCTTAGTTAGGACAGGGGGTGAAAAACTGTTTTTT. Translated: CASSLVRTGGEKLFF. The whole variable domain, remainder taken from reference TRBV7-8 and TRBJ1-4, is GAGVSQSPRYKVAKRGQDVALRCDPISGHVSLFWYQQALGQGPEFLTYFQNEAQLDKSGLPSDRFFAERPEGSVSTLKIQRTQQEDSAVYLCASSLVRTGGEKLFFGSGTQLSVL.

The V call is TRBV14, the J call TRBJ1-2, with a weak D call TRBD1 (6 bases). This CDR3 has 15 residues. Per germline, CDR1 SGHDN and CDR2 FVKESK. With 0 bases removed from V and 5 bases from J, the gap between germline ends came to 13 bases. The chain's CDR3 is CASSQDLGQSYGYTF. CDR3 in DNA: TGTGCCAGCAGCCAAGATCTCGGACAGTCATATGGCTACACCTTC.

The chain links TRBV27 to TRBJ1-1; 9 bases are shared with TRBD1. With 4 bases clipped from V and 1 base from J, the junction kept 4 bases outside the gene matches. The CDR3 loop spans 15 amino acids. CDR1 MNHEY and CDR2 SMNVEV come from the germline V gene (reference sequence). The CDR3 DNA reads TGTGCCAGCAGTTCACAGGGGGCTAGGAACACTGAAGCTTTCTTT. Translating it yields CASSSQGARNTEAFF.

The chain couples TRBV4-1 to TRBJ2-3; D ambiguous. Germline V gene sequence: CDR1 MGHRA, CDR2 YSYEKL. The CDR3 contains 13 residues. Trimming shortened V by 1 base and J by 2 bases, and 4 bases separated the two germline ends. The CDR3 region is CASSQALTDTQYF. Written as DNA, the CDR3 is TGCGCCAGCAGCCAAGCACTCACAGATACGCAGTATTTT.

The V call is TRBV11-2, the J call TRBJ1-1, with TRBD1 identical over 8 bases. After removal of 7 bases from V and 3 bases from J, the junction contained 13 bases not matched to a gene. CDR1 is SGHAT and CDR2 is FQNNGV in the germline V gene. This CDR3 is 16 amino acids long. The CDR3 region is CASTRYGIQGDTEAFF. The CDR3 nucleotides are TGTGCCAGCACCCGTTATGGGATACAGGGGGACACTGAAGCTTTCTTT.

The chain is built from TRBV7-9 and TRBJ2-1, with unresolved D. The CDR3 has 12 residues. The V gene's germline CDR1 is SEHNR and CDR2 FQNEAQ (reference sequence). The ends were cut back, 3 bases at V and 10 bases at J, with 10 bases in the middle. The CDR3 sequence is CASSLLPLEQFF. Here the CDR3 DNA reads TGTGCCAGCAGCTTGCTTCCGTTAGAGCAGTTCTTC.

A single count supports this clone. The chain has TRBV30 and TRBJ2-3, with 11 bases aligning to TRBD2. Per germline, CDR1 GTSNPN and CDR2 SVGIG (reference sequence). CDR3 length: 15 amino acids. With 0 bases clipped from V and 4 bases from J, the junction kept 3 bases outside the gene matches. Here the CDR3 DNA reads TGTGCCTGGAGTGTTATAGCGGGAGGGCCAGATACGCAGTATTTT. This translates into CAWSVIAGGPDTQYF.

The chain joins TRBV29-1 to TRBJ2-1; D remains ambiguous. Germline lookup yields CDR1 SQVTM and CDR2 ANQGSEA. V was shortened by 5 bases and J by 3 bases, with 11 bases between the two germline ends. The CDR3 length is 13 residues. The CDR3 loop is CSVKAAFYNEQFF. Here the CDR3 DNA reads TGCAGCGTTAAGGCCGCCTTCTACAATGAGCAGTTCTTC.